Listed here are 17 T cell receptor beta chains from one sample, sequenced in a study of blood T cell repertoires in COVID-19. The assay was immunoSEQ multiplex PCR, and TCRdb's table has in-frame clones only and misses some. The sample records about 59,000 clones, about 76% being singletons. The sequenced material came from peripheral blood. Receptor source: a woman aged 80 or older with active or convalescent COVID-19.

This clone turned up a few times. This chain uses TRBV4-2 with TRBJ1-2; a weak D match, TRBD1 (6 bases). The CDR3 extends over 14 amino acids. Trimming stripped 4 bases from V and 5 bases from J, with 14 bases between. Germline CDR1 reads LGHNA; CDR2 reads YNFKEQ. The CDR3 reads CASSPRTVWYGYTF. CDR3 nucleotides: TGTGCCAGCAGCCCAAGGACAGTGTGGTATGGCTACACCTTC.

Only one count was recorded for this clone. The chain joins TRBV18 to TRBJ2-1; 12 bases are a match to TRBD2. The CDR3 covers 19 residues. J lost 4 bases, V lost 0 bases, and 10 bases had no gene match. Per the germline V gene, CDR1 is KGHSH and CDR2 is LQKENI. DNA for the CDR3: TGTGCCAGCTCACCACCGCTAGCGGGGGGGCCTGGTACTTACAATGAGCAGTTCTTC. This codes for CASSPPLAGGPGTYNEQFF. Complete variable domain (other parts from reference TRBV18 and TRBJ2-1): NAGVMQNPRHLVRRRGQEARLRCSPMKGHSHVYWYRQLPEEGLKFMVYLQKENIIDESGMPKERFSAEFPKEGPSILRIQQVVRGDSAAYFCASSPPLAGGPGTYNEQFFGPGTRLTVL.

The CDR3 DNA reads as TGTGCCAGCTCCCTGAGTAATAGCAATCAGCCCCAGCATTTT. This sequence encodes CASSLSNSNQPQHF. The V call is TRBV18, the J call TRBJ1-5, with D unclear. V lost 6 bases to trimming and J lost 0 bases, with 9 bases between them. In germline, CDR1 is KGHSH, CDR2 LQKENI. CDR3 size: 14 residues.

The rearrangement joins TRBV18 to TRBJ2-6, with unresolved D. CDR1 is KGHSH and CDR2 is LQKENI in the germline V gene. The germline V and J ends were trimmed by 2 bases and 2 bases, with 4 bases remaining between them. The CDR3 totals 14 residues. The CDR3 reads CASSPGPGANVLTF. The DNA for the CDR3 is TGTGCCAGCTCACCAGGGCCTGGGGCCAACGTCCTGACTTTC. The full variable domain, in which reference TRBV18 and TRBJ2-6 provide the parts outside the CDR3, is NAGVMQNPRHLVRRRGQEARLRCSPMKGHSHVYWYRQLPEEGLKFMVYLQKENIIDESGMPKERFSAEFPKEGPSILRIQQVVRGDSAAYFCASSPGPGANVLTFGAGSRLTVL.

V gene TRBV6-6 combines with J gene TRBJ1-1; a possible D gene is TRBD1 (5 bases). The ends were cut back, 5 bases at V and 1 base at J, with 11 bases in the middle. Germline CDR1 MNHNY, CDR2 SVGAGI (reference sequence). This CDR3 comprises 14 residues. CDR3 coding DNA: TGTGCCAGCAGTCGATCCACAGGGAACACTGAAGCTTTCTTT. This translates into CASSRSTGNTEAFF.

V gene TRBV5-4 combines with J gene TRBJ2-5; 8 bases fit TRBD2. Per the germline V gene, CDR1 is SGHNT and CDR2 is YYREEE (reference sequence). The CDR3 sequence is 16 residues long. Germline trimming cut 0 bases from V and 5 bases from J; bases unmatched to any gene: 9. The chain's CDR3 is CASSLEAGVREETQYF. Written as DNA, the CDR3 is TGTGCCAGCAGCTTGGAAGCGGGGGTCCGAGAGGAGACCCAGTACTTC.

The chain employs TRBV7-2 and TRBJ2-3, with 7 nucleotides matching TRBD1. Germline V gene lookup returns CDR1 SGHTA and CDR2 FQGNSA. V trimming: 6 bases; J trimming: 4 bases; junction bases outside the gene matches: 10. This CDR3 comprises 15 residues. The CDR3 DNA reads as TGTGCCAGCAGTACCGGCAACAGGGGTTCAGATACGCAGTATTTT. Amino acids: CASSTGNRGSDTQYF. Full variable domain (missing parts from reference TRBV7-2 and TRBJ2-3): GAGVSQSPSNKVTEKGKDVELRCDPISGHTALYWYRQSLGQGLEFLIYFQGNSAPDKSGLPSDRFSAERTGGSVSTLTIQRTQQEDSAVYLCASSTGNRGSDTQYFGPGTRLTVL.

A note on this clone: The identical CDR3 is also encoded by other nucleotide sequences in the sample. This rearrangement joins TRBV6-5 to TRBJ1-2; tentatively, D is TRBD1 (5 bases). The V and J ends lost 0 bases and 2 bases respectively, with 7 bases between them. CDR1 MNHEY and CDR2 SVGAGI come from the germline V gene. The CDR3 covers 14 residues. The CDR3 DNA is TGTGCCAGCAGTTACTCACCAGGGAACTATGGCTACACCTTC. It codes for CASSYSPGNYGYTF.

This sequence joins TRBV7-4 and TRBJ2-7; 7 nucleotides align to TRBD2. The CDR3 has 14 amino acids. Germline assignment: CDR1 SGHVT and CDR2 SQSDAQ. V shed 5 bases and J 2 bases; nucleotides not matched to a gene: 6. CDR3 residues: CASSPGEGTYEQYF. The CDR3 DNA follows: TGTGCCAGCAGCCCCGGGGAGGGTACCTACGAGCAGTACTTC. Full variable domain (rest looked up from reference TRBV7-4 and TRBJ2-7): GAGVSQSPRYKVAKRGRDVALRCDSISGHVTLYWYRQTLGQGSEVLTYSQSDAQRDKSGRPSGRFSAERPERSVSTLKIQRTEQGDSAVYLCASSPGEGTYEQYFGPGTRLTVT.

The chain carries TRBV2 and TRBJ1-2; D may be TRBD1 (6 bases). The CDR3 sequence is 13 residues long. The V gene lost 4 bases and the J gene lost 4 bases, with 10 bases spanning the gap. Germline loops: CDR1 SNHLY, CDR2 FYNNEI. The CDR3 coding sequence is TGTGCCAGCAGTGGAGGACAGCTCTATGGCTACACCTTC. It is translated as CASSGGQLYGYTF. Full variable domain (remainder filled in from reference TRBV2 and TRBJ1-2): EPEVTQTPSHQVTQMGQEVILRCVPISNHLYFYWYRQILGQKVEFLVSFYNNEISEKSEIFDDQFSVERPDGSNFTLKIRSTKLEDSAMYFCASSGGQLYGYTFGSGTRLTVV.

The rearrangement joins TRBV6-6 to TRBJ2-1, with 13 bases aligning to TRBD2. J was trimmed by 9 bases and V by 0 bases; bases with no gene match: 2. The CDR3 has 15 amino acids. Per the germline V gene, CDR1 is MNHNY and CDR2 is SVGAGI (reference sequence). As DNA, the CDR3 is TGTGCCAGCAGTTACTCCGGACTAGCGGGGGCTGAGCAGTTCTTC. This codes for CASSYSGLAGAEQFF.

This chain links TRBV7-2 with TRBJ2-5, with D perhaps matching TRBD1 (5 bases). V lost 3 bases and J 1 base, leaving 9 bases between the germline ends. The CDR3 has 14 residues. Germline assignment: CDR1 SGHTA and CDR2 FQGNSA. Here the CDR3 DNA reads TGTGCCAGCAGCTTTGACAGCCTCCAAGAGACCCAGTACTTC. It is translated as CASSFDSLQETQYF.

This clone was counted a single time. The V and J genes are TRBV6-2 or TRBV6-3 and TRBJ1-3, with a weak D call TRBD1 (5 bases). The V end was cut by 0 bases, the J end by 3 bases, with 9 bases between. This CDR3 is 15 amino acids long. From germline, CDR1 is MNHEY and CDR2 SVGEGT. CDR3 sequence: CASSYSTAGGNTIYF. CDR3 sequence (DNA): TGTGCCAGCAGTTACTCGACAGCGGGTGGAAACACCATATATTTT.

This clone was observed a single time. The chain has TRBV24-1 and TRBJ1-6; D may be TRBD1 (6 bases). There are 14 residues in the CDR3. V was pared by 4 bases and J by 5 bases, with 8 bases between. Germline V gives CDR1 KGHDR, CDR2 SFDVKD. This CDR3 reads CATSERTDNSPLHF. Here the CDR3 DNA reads TGTGCCACCAGTGAACGGACAGATAATTCACCCCTCCACTTT.

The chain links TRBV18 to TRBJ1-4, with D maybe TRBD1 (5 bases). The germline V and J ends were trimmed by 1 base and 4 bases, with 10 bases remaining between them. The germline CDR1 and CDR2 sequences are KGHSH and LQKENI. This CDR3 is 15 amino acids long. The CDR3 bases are TGTGCCAGCTCACCACGTTCGGGGGTTAATGAAAAACTGTTTTTT. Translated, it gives CASSPRSGVNEKLFF.

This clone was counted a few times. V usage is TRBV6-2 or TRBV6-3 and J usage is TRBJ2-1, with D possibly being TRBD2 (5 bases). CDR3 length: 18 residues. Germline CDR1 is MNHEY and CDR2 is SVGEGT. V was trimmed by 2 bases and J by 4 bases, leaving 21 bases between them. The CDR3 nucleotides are TGTGCCAGCAGTTACGATCCTCAAGCGGACCTCTGGTACAATGAGCAGTTCTTC. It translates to CASSYDPQADLWYNEQFF.

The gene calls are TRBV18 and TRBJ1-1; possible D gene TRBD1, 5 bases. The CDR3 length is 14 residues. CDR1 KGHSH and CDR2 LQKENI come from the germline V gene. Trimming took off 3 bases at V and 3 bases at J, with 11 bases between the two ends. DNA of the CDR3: TGTGCCAGCTCACCGACAGATTTCTACACTGAAGCTTTCTTT. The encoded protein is CASSPTDFYTEAFF.